One sample yielded the 32 T cell receptor beta chains listed below, sequenced in a study of blood T cells in healthy people across ages (dated by TCRdb to between 2014 and 2017). To prepare the library, 5' RACE was applied. The second PCR ran for roughly 7 to 12 cycles and used a J-beta primer mix along with a sample-barcoded 5' primer. The public reads were run again by TCRdb, first through fastp at Q25 and then through MiXCR, and only productive beta chains were kept. Rows are combined by CDR3 protein, so each entry shows the most common genes and DNA. The sample data list roughly 1.9 million distinct CDR3 sequences, and roughly two fifths of these were observed just once. More than 20% of the sample is in the top ten clones. The sequencing sample was made of blood. These receptors originate from a human donor in good health.

The chain recombines TRBV2 with TRBJ1-5; D might be TRBD1 (6 bases). Trimming took 4 bases from V and 5 from J, leaving 12 bases between them. The germline CDR1 and CDR2 sequences are SNHLY and FYNNEI. This CDR3 contains 14 residues. In nucleotides, the CDR3 is TGTGCCAGCAGTGTGTCCAGGGGTTATCAGCCCCAGCATTTT. This sequence encodes CASSVSRGYQPQHF.

The rearrangement links TRBV10-3 to TRBJ2-7; the match to TRBD1 covers 9 bases. V trimming: 3 bases; J trimming: 5 bases; junction bases outside the gene matches: 8. The CDR3 loop spans 15 amino acids. Germline assignment: CDR1 ENHRY and CDR2 SYGVKD. As DNA, the CDR3 is TGTGCCATCAGTGACCAGGGACAGGGAGGCGACGAGCAGTACTTC. It encodes CAISDQGQGGDEQYF.

This clonotype was found a few times. The chain is built from TRBV7-2 and TRBJ2-3, with 9 bases lining up with TRBD2. This CDR3 has 15 amino acids. CDR1 is SGHTA, CDR2 FQGNSA, per germline. Unmatched junction bases numbered 8, after V lost 2 bases and J lost 8 bases. CDR3 in DNA: TGTGCCAGCAGCTTAAACATAGCGGGGGACGTTACGCAGTATTTT. Translated: CASSLNIAGDVTQYF.

This clonotype has only a few counts. The chain combines TRBV29-1 with TRBJ1-2; 12 positions agree with TRBD1. The CDR3 extends over 12 amino acids. V lost 7 bases to trimming and J lost 7 bases; unmatched junction nucleotides: 4. The germline V gene encodes CDR1 SQVTM and CDR2 ANQGSEA. The CDR3 spells CSAGTGGSGYTF. CDR3 sequence (DNA): TGCAGCGCCGGGACAGGGGGCAGTGGCTACACCTTC.

Only one count was recorded for this clonotype. This sequence joins TRBV29-1 and TRBJ2-3; TRBD1 might be the D (6 bases). CDR3 length equals 17 residues. The ends were cut back, 0 bases at V and 2 bases at J, with 18 bases in the middle. The V gene's germline CDR1 is SQVTM and CDR2 ANQGSEA. The CDR3 DNA reads TGCAGCGTTGAAGATCTTTACGGCCTGGGGGCCACAGATACGCAGTATTTT. It translates to CSVEDLYGLGATDTQYF.

The chain links TRBV4-1 to TRBJ2-7; 15 bases match TRBD2. The length of the CDR3 is 17 residues. Trimming at V came to 0 bases and at J to 4 bases, leaving 4 bases not matched to a gene. CDR1 and CDR2 (germline): MGHRA, YSYEKL. CDR3 amino acids: CASSQEGTSGGYYEQYF. CDR3 DNA: TGCGCCAGCAGCCAAGAGGGGACTAGCGGGGGGTATTACGAGCAGTACTTC.

This clonotype appeared a few times. This chain links TRBV7-6 with TRBJ1-6, with 7 positions matching TRBD1. CDR3 size: 14 residues. V was clipped by 4 bases and J by 7 bases; unmatched bases: 4. CDR1 is SGHVS and CDR2 is FNYEAQ in the germline V gene. This CDR3 reads CASSSGQPNSPLHF. The CDR3 nucleotides read TGTGCCAGCAGCTCGGGACAGCCAAATTCACCCCTCCACTTT.

This clonotype has more than one count but fewer than ten. The chain has TRBV7-6 and TRBJ2-1; 8 bases are shared with TRBD2. The CDR3 sequence is 16 residues long. The V gene's germline CDR1 is SGHVS and CDR2 FNYEAQ. V shed 5 bases, J shed 5 bases, and the junction held 11 bases outside the gene matches. The DNA of the CDR3 is TGTGCCAGCAGCATACACACGGGACTAGATAACAATGAGCAGTTCTTC. It encodes CASSIHTGLDNNEQFF.

The chain has TRBV12-3 or TRBV12-4 and TRBJ1-6, with D maybe TRBD1 (5 bases). The CDR3 is 14 residues long. Trimming shortened V by 9 bases and J by 8 bases, and 17 bases separated the two germline ends. CDR3 in DNA: TGTGCCAGTTCCATATCAGGGAGTGATTCACCCCTCCACTTT. Residues: CASSISGSDSPLHF.

The CDR3 coding sequence is TGCAGTGCTCAGAAGGCAGCGGGGCGAGGGTCAGATACGCAGTATTTT. This encodes CSAQKAAGRGSDTQYF. J is TRBJ2-3 and V is TRBV20-1; TRBD2 matches at 7 bases. CDR1 and CDR2 (germline): DFQATT, SNEGSKA (reference sequence). The CDR3 is made up of 16 amino acids. V lost 5 bases, J lost 4 bases, and 15 bases stayed unmatched.

The V and J genes are TRBV11-3 and TRBJ2-3, with D hard to call. This CDR3 contains 15 residues. Trimming cost V 2 bases and J 2 bases, with 11 bases left between them. Germline V gene sequence: CDR1 SGHNT, CDR2 YENEEA. CDR3 bases: TGTGCCAGCAGCTTAAGAACCAGCCACACAGATACGCAGTATTTT. Translated: CASSLRTSHTDTQYF.

The table lists this clonotype with a few counts. This chain joins TRBV29-1 and TRBJ2-7; 9 nucleotides agree with TRBD1. J gave up 1 base and V 4 bases, and 11 bases lay outside the gene matches. Per germline, CDR1 SQVTM and CDR2 ANQGSEA. The CDR3 is 16 amino acids. The CDR3 region has the DNA TGCAGCGTTGTTGGAGTTAGGGACAGGGCGTCCTACGAGCAGTACTTC. It specifies CSVVGVRDRASYEQYF.

This clonotype was observed a handful of times. This rearrangement joins TRBV7-2 to TRBJ2-1, with D unclear. This CDR3 is 12 amino acids long. Deletions cut 4 bases from V and 8 bases from J, with 9 bases between. Germline V gene sequence: CDR1 SGHTA, CDR2 FQGNSA. CDR3 sequence (DNA): TGTGCCAGCAGCTCCTACTATGATGAGCAGTTCTTC. Encoded protein: CASSSYYDEQFF.

The V call is TRBV20-1, the J call TRBJ2-7; perhaps D is TRBD1 or TRBD2 (5 bases each). The CDR3 runs 16 residues. The V and J ends lost 0 bases and 0 bases respectively, with 15 bases between them. CDR1 is DFQATT and CDR2 is SNEGSKA in the germline V gene (reference sequence). CDR3 coding DNA: TGCAGTGCTAGAGATCTGTTGAGGGGCAGCTCCTACGAGCAGTACTTC. Translated, it gives CSARDLLRGSSYEQYF.

The gene calls are TRBV12-3 or TRBV12-4 and TRBJ2-3; TRBD2 is a possible D gene (7 bases). The CDR3 runs to 15 residues. The V end lost 6 bases, the J end lost 0 bases, and 13 bases lay between the germline ends. For the CDR3, the DNA is TGTGCCAGCAGCCGGGGGGCCGTCAGCACAGATACGCAGTATTTT. Its translation: CASSRGAVSTDTQYF.

This chain uses TRBV9 with TRBJ2-5; TRBD1 matches 7 bases. Germline V gene data show CDR1 as SGDLS and CDR2 as YYNGEE. The CDR3 is 15 amino acids. V lost 0 bases, J lost 2 bases, and 4 bases stayed unmatched. In DNA form, the CDR3 reads TGTGCCAGCAGCGTAGGGGACAGTTTACAAGAGACCCAGTACTTC. Amino acids: CASSVGDSLQETQYF.

As for this clonotype: One junction end does not reproduce the germline sequence, and a read error may be involved. The V call is TRBV7-9, the J call TRBJ2-7; D gene ambiguous. From germline, CDR1 is SEHNR and CDR2 FQNEAQ (reference sequence). The CDR3 totals 17 residues. CDR3 nucleotide sequence: TGTGCCAGCAGCTTAGTGTTAGGTAACGACAAGACCTACGAGCGGTACTTC. This codes for CASSLVLGNDKTYERYF.

This clonotype was recorded a few times. This sequence joins TRBV6-2 or TRBV6-3 and TRBJ2-1; 7 bases are a match to TRBD2. Trimming cost V 4 bases and J 0 bases; bases outside gene matches: 3. Germline V gene data show CDR1 as MNHEY and CDR2 as SVGEGT. The CDR3 loop spans 15 amino acids. The CDR3 loop is CASSLTSISYNEQFF. The CDR3 nucleotides are TGTGCCAGCAGTTTGACTAGCATCTCCTACAATGAGCAGTTCTTC.

This chain links TRBV19 with TRBJ1-4; D not resolved. The CDR3 is made up of 15 amino acids. Germline assignment: CDR1 LNHDA and CDR2 SQIVND (reference sequence). The V and J ends lost 6 bases and 2 bases respectively, with 13 bases between them. DNA for the CDR3: TGTGCCAGTAGACTATTGATTGGGACTAATGAAAAACTGTTTTTT. Amino acids: CASRLLIGTNEKLFF. Variable domain in full (rest from reference TRBV19 and TRBJ1-4): DGGITQSPKYLFRKEGQNVTLSCEQNLNHDAMYWYRQDPGQGLRLIYYSQIVNDFQKGDIAEGYSVSREKKESFPLTVTSAQKNPTAFYLCASRLLIGTNEKLFFGSGTQLSVL.

The chain employs TRBV29-1 and TRBJ1-1; possible D gene TRBD1, 5 bases. This CDR3 is built from 14 residues. V lost 0 bases and J lost 4, with 12 bases in between. The germline V gene has CDR1 SQVTM and CDR2 ANQGSEA. The CDR3 coding sequence is TGCAGCGTTGAAGACCGGGGCGTGGGCACTGAAGCTTTCTTT. It translates to CSVEDRGVGTEAFF.

The chain joins TRBV7-2 to TRBJ1-2; perhaps TRBD1 as D (6 bases). CDR1 and CDR2 (germline): SGHTA, FQGNSA. There are 12 residues in the CDR3. V shed 6 bases and J shed 5 bases, with 10 bases lying between them. CDR3 sequence: CASRGAGYGYTF. CDR3 coding DNA: TGTGCCAGCAGGGGGGCCGGATATGGCTACACCTTC. The full variable domain, rest sourced from reference TRBV7-2 and TRBJ1-2, is GAGVSQSPSNKVTEKGKDVELRCDPISGHTALYWYRQSLGQGLEFLIYFQGNSAPDKSGLPSDRFSAERTGGSVSTLTIQRTQQEDSAVYLCASRGAGYGYTFGSGTRLTVV.

The genes are TRBV20-1 and TRBJ1-5; 8 bases are a match to TRBD1. The CDR3 is made up of 14 amino acids. In germline, CDR1 is DFQATT, CDR2 SNEGSKA (reference sequence). The V segment lost 3 bases and the J segment 4 bases; nucleotides outside the gene matches: 5. CDR3: CSARGQAVNQPQHF. The DNA of the CDR3 is TGCAGTGCTAGGGGACAGGCCGTAAATCAGCCCCAGCATTTT.

This clonotype occurred a few times. The chain uses TRBV4-1 and TRBJ1-4, with 7 bases lining up with TRBD1. Germline V CDR1 and CDR2: MGHRA, YSYEKL. J lost 5 bases, V lost 3 bases, and 9 bases had no gene match. The CDR3 length is 16 residues. CDR3 coding DNA: TGCGCCAGCAGCCAGGCACAGGGGAGGGGAAATGAAAAACTGTTTTTT. Amino acid sequence: CASSQAQGRGNEKLFF.

This chain uses TRBV12-3 or TRBV12-4 with TRBJ2-1, with TRBD2 matching over 8 bases. With V trimmed by 4 bases and J by 10 bases, 9 bases remained unmatched. The CDR3 has 14 amino acids. CDR3 loop: CASSYGGVGGEQFF. CDR3 nucleotide sequence: TGTGCCAGCAGTTACGGGGGGGTTGGGGGAGAGCAGTTCTTC.

The J gene is TRBJ2-1, the V gene TRBV11-1, with D maybe TRBD2 (7 bases). Germline CDR1 SGHAT, CDR2 FQDESV (reference sequence). Trimming pared 4 bases from V and 7 bases from J, leaving 17 bases between. The CDR3 length is 15 residues. This CDR3 is CASSWGGGWVNEQFF. CDR3 nucleotides: TGTGCCAGCAGCTGGGGGGGCGGTTGGGTGAATGAGCAGTTCTTC.

The rearrangement joins TRBV7-2 to TRBJ2-7; 9 bases are a match to TRBD2. This CDR3 is built from 14 residues. Germline V gene data show CDR1 as SGHTA and CDR2 as FQGNSA. V lost 1 base to trimming and J lost 8 bases; unmatched junction nucleotides: 6. The CDR3 DNA reads as TGTGCCAGCAGCTTAGTGGGGCTAGCGGGGCAGCAGTACTTC. Translation gives CASSLVGLAGQQYF.

The chain carries TRBV7-8 and TRBJ1-5, with 8 positions matching TRBD1. Per the germline V gene, CDR1 is SGHVS and CDR2 is FQNEAQ. The CDR3 is 18 amino acids. The ends lost 1 base at V and 5 bases at J; junction bases unmatched: 13. The CDR3 is CASSLERQGAVLDQPQHF. Here the CDR3 DNA reads TGTGCCAGCAGCTTAGAAAGGCAGGGGGCAGTTCTAGATCAGCCCCAGCATTTT.

The chain couples TRBV20-1 to TRBJ1-3, with D possibly matching TRBD1 (5 bases). This CDR3 has 16 amino acids. Per the germline V gene, CDR1 is DFQATT and CDR2 is SNEGSKA (reference sequence). Trimming shortened V by 1 base and J by 2 bases, and 15 bases separated the two germline ends. Here the CDR3 reads CSARGGHRSPGNTIYF. The DNA for the CDR3 is TGCAGTGCTAGAGGCGGACACAGGAGCCCTGGAAACACCATATATTTT.

The chain has TRBV20-1 and TRBJ2-3; 9 positions match TRBD2. J was trimmed by 5 bases and V by 7 bases; bases with no gene match: 7. This CDR3 has 13 amino acids. Germline CDR1 is DFQATT and CDR2 is SNEGSKA (reference sequence). CDR3 amino acids: CSEVSGGKDTQYF. CDR3 nucleotide sequence: TGCAGTGAGGTTAGCGGGGGAAAAGATACGCAGTATTTT.

There are a few counts of this clonotype. This chain links TRBV12-3 or TRBV12-4 with TRBJ1-1, with no clear D. Trimming pared 6 bases from V and 5 bases from J, leaving 7 bases between. The CDR3 has 11 residues. As DNA, the CDR3 is TGTGCCAGCAGCCCCTTTACTGAAGCTTTCTTT. Encoded protein: CASSPFTEAFF.

The rearrangement joins TRBV20-1 to TRBJ2-5, with 13 bases that match TRBD2. The CDR3 loop spans 15 amino acids. Germline-derived CDR1 and CDR2 are DFQATT and SNEGSKA (reference sequence). J lost 5 bases, V lost 3 bases, and 6 bases had no gene match. The CDR3 reads CSASRLAGGSETQYF. CDR3 DNA sequence: TGCAGTGCTAGTCGACTAGCGGGGGGTTCGGAGACCCAGTACTTC.

The CDR3 loop reads CASSLLISLHPDTQYF. In DNA form, the CDR3 reads TGTGCCAGCAGCTTATTGATTAGCCTGCACCCAGATACGCAGTATTTT. The chain employs TRBV7-8 and TRBJ2-3; D not resolved. CDR3 length equals 16 residues. CDR1 and CDR2 (germline): SGHVS, FQNEAQ. V was trimmed by 2 bases and J by 4 bases, leaving 16 bases between them. The full variable domain, in which reference TRBV7-8 and TRBJ2-3 provide the parts outside the CDR3, is GAGVSQSPRYKVAKRGQDVALRCDPISGHVSLFWYQQALGQGPEFLTYFQNEAQLDKSGLPSDRFFAERPEGSVSTLKIQRTQQEDSAVYLCASSLLISLHPDTQYFGPGTRLTVL.